This T cell receptor (beta chain) is drawn from a study of molecular identifiers for immune sequencing clone quantification. This CDR3 is built from 15 residues. CDR1 LNHNV and CDR2 YYDKDF come from the germline V gene (reference sequence). This clonotype was seen a handful of times. One junction end disagrees with the germline gene, perhaps due to a read error. TCRdb re-called the PCR reads through MiXCR, storing one row per CDR3 protein. The repertoire has 85,000 to 120,000 distinct CDR3 sequences, 35% of them found once; the top ten carry about 9.7%. Naive CD8 T cells were FACS-sorted by CD8+CD4-CCR7+CD45RA+ markers.

Material: naive CD8+ T cells from blood, with Jurkat cell RNA spiked in. Subset given: FACS-sorted CD8+CD4-CCR7+CD45RA+ naive T cells. This receptor was identified in a human donor in good health. Some libraries in this study had Jurkat cell RNA spiked in. The chain recombines TRBV15 with TRBJ2-1; D is perhaps TRBD1 or TRBD2 (6 bases each). The CDR3 sequence: CATSRARDTNNKQFF. CDR3 nucleotide sequence: TGTGCCACCAGCAGAGCGCGGGACACAAACAATAAGCAGTTCTTC.